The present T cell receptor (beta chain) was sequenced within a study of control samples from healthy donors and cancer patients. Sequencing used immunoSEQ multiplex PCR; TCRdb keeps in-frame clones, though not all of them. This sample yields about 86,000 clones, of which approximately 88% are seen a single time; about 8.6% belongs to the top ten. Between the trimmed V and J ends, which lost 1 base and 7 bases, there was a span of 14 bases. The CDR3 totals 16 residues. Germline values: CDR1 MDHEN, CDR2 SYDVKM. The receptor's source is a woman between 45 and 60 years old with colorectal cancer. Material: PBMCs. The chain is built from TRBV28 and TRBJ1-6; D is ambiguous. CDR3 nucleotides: TGTGCCAGCAGTTTATTTCCAGGCTCAAAGAATTCACCCCTCCACTTT. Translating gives CASSLFPGSKNSPLHF.